This T cell receptor beta chain was captured by sequencing in a study of human T cells and chemical hapten exposure. Notes on the study in general: Relative to controls, expanded TCRs formed significantly more large CDR3 similarity clusters.

Points on this clonotype: The antigen remains unidentified.

Trimming left V 0 bases short and J 1 base short, with 6 bases between. Per the germline V gene, CDR1 is SQVTM and CDR2 is ANQGSEA. The CDR3 contains 13 residues. Documented time point: pre-sensitization, week 0. Treatment noted: therapeutic diphenylcyclopropenone sensitization with weekly scalp DPC. TCRdb passed the RACE reads through MiXCR, listing each CDR3 protein once. The sample has 270,000 or so distinct CDR3 sequences, approximately 8% seen once; the top ten hold 1.2%. The sample here was whole blood, taken in connection with sensitization to the hapten diphenylcyclopropenone (DPC). This sequence joins TRBV29-1 and TRBJ1-2; D unresolved. This TCR was recovered from a man aged 18 to 35 with alopecia areata. Some clones in this sample may be carry-over from other donors' samples. CDR3 region: CSVEDRGNYGYTF. For the CDR3, the DNA is TGCAGCGTTGAAGATCGGGGTAACTATGGCTACACCTTC.